Listed below are T cell receptor beta chains from one sample, sequenced in a study of T cells in Graves' hyperthyroidism and ophthalmopathy. TCRdb redid the calling of the multiplex PCR reads with MiXCR, one entry per CDR3 protein. The sample carries 350,000 or so distinct CDR3 sequences, about 20% recorded once. The sample consisted of blood. All receptors come from a woman between 45 and 65 years old with Graves' hyperthyroidism. CDR3s include the opening cysteine and the closing phenylalanine or tryptophan. Fields, in order: clone size, V gene, J gene, D gene, CDR3 protein, CDR3 DNA. D genes are given only for firm matches. Not all rows give a size; the values are once, few, many and, for expanded clones, a class.

>many|TRBV28|TRBJ1-4|-
CASSLTNEKLFF
TGTGCCAGCAGTTTAACTAATGAAAAACTGTTTTTT
>-|TRBV6-2/TRBV6-3|TRBJ2-1|-
CASSDSPYYNRDNEQFF
TGTGCCAGCAGTGACTCGCCCTATTACAACAGGGACAATGAGCAGTTCTTC
>many|TRBV5-1|TRBJ2-1|TRBD2
CASSLETSGREQFF
TGCGCCAGCAGCCTGGAAACTAGCGGGAGAGAGCAGTTCTTC
>-|TRBV5-5|TRBJ2-3|TRBD1
CASSLNTGDGTDTQYF
TGTGCCAGCAGCTTGAACACAGGGGATGGCACAGATACGCAGTATTTT
>-|TRBV13|TRBJ2-2|-
CASSLIAGRPGELFF
TGTGCCAGCAGCTTAATTGCAGGAAGGCCCGGGGAGCTGTTTTTT
>-|TRBV12-3/TRBV12-4|TRBJ1-1|TRBD1
CASSRQGDSEAFF
TGTGCCAGCAGTCGGCAGGGGGACAGTGAAGCTTTCTTT
>many|TRBV10-3|TRBJ1-6|TRBD1
CAISDPGGSESFDFMSPLHF
TGTGCCATCAGTGATCCAGGGGGCTCGGAAAGCTTCGATTTTATGTCACCCCTCCACTTT
>-|TRBV4-2|TRBJ1-1|-
CASSQETPRANTEAFF
TGTGCCAGCAGCCAAGAGACTCCGAGGGCGAACACTGAAGCTTTCTTT
>many|TRBV5-1|TRBJ1-6|-
CASSLVAGGVGAPLHF
TGCGCCAGCAGCTTGGTGGCCGGGGGCGTTGGAGCACCCCTCCACTTT
>few|TRBV27|TRBJ1-2|-
CASRVGASTEGYTF
TGTGCCAGCAGAGTTGGGGCTTCCACCGAGGGCTACACCTTC
>many|TRBV6-1|TRBJ2-1|-
CASRTQGTNNEQFF
TGTGCCAGCCGGACACAGGGAACGAACAATGAGCAGTTCTTC
>few|TRBV5-1|TRBJ1-6|-
CASSTDTLGSPLHF
TGCGCCAGCAGCACGGACACGTTGGGTTCACCCCTCCACTTT
>few|TRBV20-1|TRBJ2-2|-
CSATGQNTGELFF
TGCAGTGCTACCGGACAGAACACCGGGGAGCTGTTTTTT
>few|TRBV10-3|TRBJ1-2|TRBD1
CATSDRGGYTF
TGTGCCACGTCAGACAGGGGGGGATACACCTTC
>-|TRBV28|TRBJ2-2|TRBD1
CASSNRQGFGTGELFF
TGTGCCAGCAGTAACCGACAGGGGTTCGGGACCGGGGAGCTGTTTTTT
>-|TRBV12-5|TRBJ2-3|TRBD2
CASGLGLAGRTDTQYF
TGTGCTAGTGGTTTGGGACTAGCGGGTCGCACAGATACGCAGTATTTT
>-|TRBV20-1|TRBJ2-1|TRBD1
CSAGGEGEQFF
TGCAGTGCAGGGGGCGAAGGTGAGCAGTTCTTC
>many|TRBV5-6|TRBJ1-1|-
CASSYGVGNTEAFF
TGTGCCAGCAGCTACGGTGTGGGGAACACTGAAGCTTTCTTT
>once|TRBV18|TRBJ1-6|TRBD1
CASSPPDRGGNSPLHF
TGTGCCAGCTCACCGCCGGACAGGGGGGGTAATTCACCCCTCCACTTT
>-|TRBV27|TRBJ1-6|TRBD1
CASSSTGGRNSPLHF
TGTGCCAGCAGTTCCACAGGGGGCCGTAATTCACCCCTCCACTTT
>-|TRBV12-5|TRBJ2-3|-
CASGLVLSGATDTQYF
TGTGCTAGTGGTTTGGTACTATCGGGGGCCACAGATACGCAGTATTTT
>many|TRBV6-1|TRBJ2-3|-
CASRELDTQYF
TGTGCCAGCAGGGAATTGGATACGCAGTATTTT
>few|TRBV19|TRBJ2-1|-
CASSPHSNEQFF
TGTGCCAGTAGTCCCCACAGCAATGAGCAGTTCTTC
>-|TRBV6-2/TRBV6-3|TRBJ2-1|-
CASWTEGAYNEQFF
TGTGCCAGCTGGACAGAAGGGGCCTACAATGAGCAGTTCTTC
>few|TRBV6-1|TRBJ1-1|-
CASNPKGGGTEAFF
TGTGCCAGCAATCCAAAGGGGGGAGGCACTGAAGCTTTCTTT
>-|TRBV7-6|TRBJ2-7|-
CASSSPKQAYEQYF
TGTGCCAGCAGCTCCCCTAAGCAGGCCTACGAGCAGTACTTC
>many|TRBV15|TRBJ1-1|-
CATSRRQLNTEAFF
TGTGCCACCAGCAGAAGGCAGTTGAACACTGAAGCTTTCTTT
>-|TRBV20-1|TRBJ2-3|-
CSARDPNRRNYGGGTDTQYF
TGCAGTGCTAGAGACCCCAACCGTCGGAACTACGGCGGGGGCACAGATACGCAGTATTTT
>-|TRBV28|TRBJ2-2|TRBD1
CAGTEEGTANTGELFF
TGTGCCGGCACCGAAGAGGGGACAGCGAACACCGGGGAGCTGTTTTTT
>many|TRBV11-2|TRBJ1-1|-
CASRTGPWGTEAFF
TGTGCCAGCAGGACGGGCCCTTGGGGCACTGAAGCTTTCTTT
>many|TRBV2|TRBJ2-5|-
CASSERTLGETQYF
TGTGCCAGCAGTGAAAGGACATTAGGAGAGACCCAGTACTTC
>many|TRBV5-4|TRBJ2-3|-
CASSLDSGFTDTQYF
TGTGCCAGCAGCTTGGACAGTGGTTTCACAGATACGCAGTATTTT
>-|TRBV6-1|TRBJ2-3|TRBD2
CASRRWTSGRAGSDTQYF
TGTGCCAGCAGGCGCTGGACTAGCGGGAGGGCCGGGTCAGATACGCAGTATTTT
>-|TRBV27|TRBJ2-7|TRBD1
CASIRTGGNEQYF
TGTGCCAGCATAAGGACAGGGGGCAACGAGCAGTACTTC
>-|TRBV12-3/TRBV12-4|TRBJ2-1|TRBD2
CASRLAGGLYNEQFF
TGTGCCAGCAGACTAGCGGGGGGGCTTTACAATGAGCAGTTCTTC
>many|TRBV2|TRBJ2-5|-
CASSEVARETQYF
TGTGCCAGCAGTGAAGTGGCCCGAGAGACCCAGTACTTC
>few|TRBV18|TRBJ2-7|-
CASSLDDPYGGEQYF
TGTGCCAGCTCGCTTGACGATCCTTATGGGGGCGAGCAGTACTTC
>many|TRBV3-1|TRBJ2-3|TRBD2
CASSNKLAGGTDTQYF
TGTGCCAGCAGCAACAAACTAGCGGGAGGAACAGATACGCAGTATTTT
>-|TRBV5-1|TRBJ2-1|-
CASSTRGADNEQFF
TGCGCCAGCAGTACGAGGGGGGCTGACAATGAGCAGTTCTTC
>few|TRBV20-1|TRBJ1-2|-
CSASLPGHYGYTF
TGCAGTGCTAGTCTCCCAGGGCACTATGGCTACACCTTC
>few|TRBV28|TRBJ2-7|TRBD2
CASNSRGAGGPYEQYF
TGTGCCAGCAACTCCCGGGGTGCGGGAGGGCCTTACGAGCAGTACTTC
>many|TRBV7-9|TRBJ1-1|TRBD1
CASSLREGANTEAFF
TGTGCCAGCAGCTTACGGGAGGGGGCTAATACTGAAGCTTTCTTT
>few|TRBV11-2|TRBJ2-2|-
CASRKDITNTGELFF
TGTGCCAGCAGGAAGGATATCACGAACACCGGGGAGCTGTTTTTT
>-|TRBV27|TRBJ1-5|-
CASSYHGTGNQPQHF
TGTGCCAGCAGTTATCACGGTACGGGAAATCAGCCCCAGCATTTT
>few|TRBV7-2|TRBJ2-3|-
CARGTSTDTQYF
TGTGCCAGAGGGACTAGCACAGATACGCAGTATTTT
>many|TRBV6-1|TRBJ1-6|-
CASTLNRAGDSPLHF
TGTGCCAGCACCTTGAATAGGGCAGGGGATTCACCCCTCCACTTT
>-|TRBV6-9|TRBJ2-7|-
CASRFRQDSSYEQYF
TGTGCCAGCCGATTTCGACAGGATAGCTCCTACGAGCAGTACTTC
>few|TRBV2|TRBJ1-5|-
CASSPEGNQPQHF
TGTGCCAGCAGCCCCGAGGGAAATCAGCCCCAGCATTTT